Listed here are 7 T cell receptor beta chains from one sample, sequenced in a study of T cells in Graves' hyperthyroidism and ophthalmopathy. From RNA transcripts, TCR beta CDR3 regions were amplified. When the TCR CDR3 underwent first-round RT-PCR, the HTBI primer set was used. TCRdb re-analysed the multiplex PCR reads in MiXCR, keeping a single row per CDR3 protein. The sample includes under 450,000 distinct CDR3 sequences, roughly 14% of them seen just once. Input material: blood. These receptors all stem from a man in his thirties or forties with Graves' hyperthyroidism that later progressed to Graves' ophthalmopathy.

This clonotype showed up just a few times. J is TRBJ2-7 and V is TRBV20-1; D possibly corresponds to TRBD1 (5 bases). The CDR3 runs 12 residues. In germline, CDR1 is DFQATT, CDR2 SNEGSKA (reference sequence). Trimming left V 4 bases short and J 0 bases short, with 7 bases between. CDR3 protein: CSATGSSYEQYF. Here the CDR3 DNA reads TGCAGTGCTACAGGGTCCTCCTACGAGCAGTACTTC.

This clonotype was detected a few times. The chain couples TRBV20-1 to TRBJ2-7, with TRBD1 identical over 8 bases. The germline V gene has CDR1 DFQATT and CDR2 SNEGSKA (reference sequence). CDR3 size: 15 residues. J was trimmed by 5 bases and V by 6 bases; bases with no gene match: 15. The CDR3 DNA follows: TGCAGTGCGAGTGCCCCGACAGGGGCGCGCCACGAGCAGTACTTC. Protein sequence: CSASAPTGARHEQYF.

This clonotype showed up many times. The chain is built from TRBV7-9 and TRBJ2-5; D gene uncertain. This CDR3 is 12 amino acids long. Per germline, CDR1 SEHNR and CDR2 FQNEAQ (reference sequence). V gave up 7 bases and J gave up 7 bases, with 13 bases separating them. The CDR3 protein is CASTQPLGTQYF. CDR3 coding DNA: TGTGCCAGCACCCAGCCTCTAGGGACCCAGTACTTC.

This clonotype showed up many times. This chain joins TRBV28 and TRBJ2-7; D is uncertain. Trimming took off 3 bases at V and 0 bases at J, with 12 bases between the two ends. Germline V gene sequence: CDR1 MDHEN, CDR2 SYDVKM. The CDR3 is 15 amino acids. The CDR3 bases are TGTGCCAGCAGTTTGGTAACTACTGGCTCCTACGAGCAGTACTTC. As protein: CASSLVTTGSYEQYF.

The sample holds many counts of this clonotype. The gene calls are TRBV15 and TRBJ1-2; TRBD1 aligns across 8 bases. The CDR3 consists of 14 residues. V gave up 4 bases and J gave up 5 bases; unmatched junction bases: 6. The germline CDR1 and CDR2 sequences are LNHNV and YYDKDF (reference sequence). The CDR3 bases are TGTGCCACCAGCACCGATAGACAGGGGTATGGCTACACCTTC. Translation gives CATSTDRQGYGYTF.

As concerns this clonotype: This clone may be a read error of a much larger clone one base away. The chain uses TRBV20-1 and TRBJ1-5; 7 bases align to TRBD1. The CDR3 covers 14 residues. CDR1 is DFQATT and CDR2 is SNEGSKA in the germline V gene (reference sequence). The V and J ends lost 5 bases and 6 bases, in that order; junction bases with no gene match: 10. DNA of the CDR3: TGCAGTGCTCACACCGAGGGGGCAGGTCAGCCCCAGCATTTT. This sequence encodes CSAHTEGAGQPQHF.

In nucleotides, the CDR3 is TGCGCCAGCAGCCAAGGGAGCGCTCTCTACAATGAGCAGTTCTTC. This gives the protein CASSQGSALYNEQFF. The rearrangement links TRBV4-1 to TRBJ2-1, with D hard to call. Germline CDR1 MGHRA, CDR2 YSYEKL. The V gene lost 1 base and the J gene lost 3 bases, with 10 bases spanning the gap. The CDR3 has 15 amino acids.